Included here is one TCR beta chain sequence, with context. This entry belongs to a study of Ad26.COV2.S vaccination and SARS-CoV-2 variants. Treatment: some 20 received Ad26.COV2.S at low or high dose, single or two shots; about 5 received placebo; per-sample allocation not given. After the first vaccine or placebo injection, samples were drawn on day 63. V dropped 5 bases and J dropped 10; count of bases not matched to a gene: 11. Germline CDR1 and CDR2: SEHNR and FQNEAQ (reference sequence). The CDR3 runs 15 residues. TCRdb's copy holds only in-frame clones and misses some; the assay was immunoSEQ multiplex PCR. Among 200,000 to 300,000 clones listed, approximately 88% were seen once.

V usage is TRBV7-9 and J usage is TRBJ2-1, with 10 bases identical to TRBD2. The sequence derives from a person aged 18-60 years who received the Ad26.COV2.S COVID-19 vaccine or a placebo. The sequenced sample was peripheral blood, obtained in a trial of Ad26.COV2.S vaccine versus placebo. The CDR3 loop reads CASSPASGGRQEQFF. The CDR3 region has the DNA TGTGCCAGCAGCCCCGCTAGCGGGGGCCGTCAGGAGCAGTTCTTC.